This TCR beta chain emerged from a study of cytomegalovirus exposure and HLA in healthy donors. General observations from the study: One variant, a missense change in DCLRE1C, was linked in a later analysis to TCR beta V- and J-gene trimming. Upon later analysis, HLA-associated TCR beta chains proved more clonally expanded than other, equally common chains. The availability of immune exposure information extended only to CMV serostatus.

On this clone: Its cognate antigen is unknown.

Germline CDR1 is LGHNT and CDR2 is FRNRAP. The ends were cut back, 5 bases at V and 1 base at J, with 12 bases in the middle. This CDR3 spans 15 amino acids. The PCR used 60 Vbeta and 13 Jbeta primers. Using immunoSEQ multiplex PCR, the repertoire was profiled, and TCRdb retains in-frame clones only, with some absent. This repertoire shows tens of thousands of clones, approximately 75% found once; its top ten account for roughly 3.4%. The gene calls are TRBV12-5 and TRBJ2-4; D might be TRBD2 (6 bases). This sequence originates from a woman aged 40 to 50 in good health and CMV-seropositive. Material: PBMCs. The CDR3 nucleotides are TGTGCTAGTGGTCGTGACAGCGGGGCCAAAAACATTCAGTACTTC. Its protein is CASGRDSGAKNIQYF.